The 17 T cell receptor beta chains listed next were all sequenced from one sample in a study of OX40 agonist ivuxolimab in advanced cancers. Data came from immunoSEQ multiplex PCR; TCRdb stores just in-frame clones and leaves some out. Among 60,000 to 100,000 clones listed, about 89% were seen once. The sample was CD4+ or CD8+ T cells sorted from blood, taken in a trial of the OX40 agonist ivuxolimab. These TCRs come from an adult with an advanced solid tumor such as melanoma, head and neck, liver or kidney cancer.

The chain uses TRBV19 and TRBJ1-4; D is possibly TRBD1 (6 bases). The CDR3 covers 14 residues. Trimming took off 4 bases at V and 6 bases at J, with 12 bases between the two ends. Germline V CDR1 and CDR2: LNHDA, SQIVND (reference sequence). Here the CDR3 DNA reads TGTGCCAGTAGTAAACAGGGCGGAGATGAAAAACTGTTTTTT. Translation gives CASSKQGGDEKLFF.

V is TRBV28 and J is TRBJ1-1; 7 bases are shared with TRBD1. The CDR3 length is 15 residues. Trimming took 2 bases from V and 5 from J; bases not matched to a gene: 8. The germline CDR1 and CDR2 sequences are MDHEN and SYDVKM. CDR3 protein: CASSLGGPGGTEAFF. CDR3 bases: TGTGCCAGCAGTTTAGGCGGACCAGGGGGAACTGAAGCTTTCTTT.

In this sample, this clone turned up once. CDR3 in DNA: TGTGCCAGCAGTCGACAGTTTAGCACAGATACGCAGTATTTT. It specifies CASSRQFSTDTQYF. V is TRBV6-1 and J is TRBJ2-3; D may be TRBD1 (5 bases). Germline CDR1 MNHNS, CDR2 SASEGT. Between the trimmed V and J ends, which lost 5 bases and 0 bases, there was a span of 9 bases. The CDR3 sequence is 14 residues long.

The chain recombines TRBV7-2 with TRBJ1-2, with D maybe TRBD1 (5 bases). The V gene's germline CDR1 is SGHTA and CDR2 FQGNSA. CDR3 length equals 14 residues. Trimming removed 1 base from V and 3 bases from J, with 9 bases in between. DNA of the CDR3: TGTGCCAGCAGCTTAGACGGGGGGGACTATGGCTACACCTTC. Translating gives CASSLDGGDYGYTF.

V gene TRBV2 combines with J gene TRBJ1-1, with D tentatively TRBD1 (6 bases). Trimming stripped 6 bases from V and 2 bases from J, with 16 bases between. This CDR3 comprises 15 residues. Germline V gives CDR1 SNHLY, CDR2 FYNNEI. CDR3 DNA sequence: TGTGCCAGCAGCCCTAGGGGGGGATTTAACACTGAAGCTTTCTTT. Translating it yields CASSPRGGFNTEAFF. Combining the CDR3 with reference TRBV2 and TRBJ1-1 gives the whole variable domain EPEVTQTPSHQVTQMGQEVILRCVPISNHLYFYWYRQILGQKVEFLVSFYNNEISEKSEIFDDQFSVERPDGSNFTLKIRSTKLEDSAMYFCASSPRGGFNTEAFFGQGTRLTVV.

The V gene is TRBV25-1, the J gene TRBJ2-2; D call uncertain. Germline lookup yields CDR1 MGHDK and CDR2 SYGVNS. V was trimmed by 4 bases and J by 0 bases, leaving 9 bases between them. The CDR3 length is 15 residues. The chain's CDR3 is CASSGGKTNTGELFF. As DNA, the CDR3 is TGTGCCAGCAGTGGTGGAAAAACGAACACCGGGGAGCTGTTTTTT.

J is TRBJ2-3 and V is TRBV9; 10 nucleotides align to TRBD2. Germline-derived CDR1 and CDR2 are SGDLS and YYNGEE. The CDR3 spans 16 residues. J gave up 4 bases and V 0 bases, and 5 bases lay outside the gene matches. The CDR3 loop reads CASSVGLAGVADTQYF. The CDR3 nucleotides are TGTGCCAGCAGCGTAGGGCTAGCGGGAGTGGCAGATACGCAGTATTTT.

V and J are TRBV6-5 and TRBJ1-5; 8 nucleotides align to TRBD1. This CDR3 is built from 14 residues. Germline values: CDR1 MNHEY, CDR2 SVGAGI. V lost 6 bases to trimming and J lost 5 bases; unmatched junction nucleotides: 6. Here the CDR3 reads CASSEGQGDQPQHF. In DNA, the CDR3 is TGTGCCAGCAGCGAAGGACAGGGTGATCAGCCCCAGCATTTT.

This clone was recorded once. The rearrangement links TRBV5-4 to TRBJ2-2, with D possibly matching TRBD2 (5 bases). V lost 6 bases to trimming and J lost 1 base, with 13 bases between them. CDR1 and CDR2 (germline): SGHNT, YYREEE (reference sequence). The CDR3 is 15 amino acids. The CDR3 DNA reads as TGTGCCAGCACCATGAAGAGGGAGAACACCGGGGAGCTGTTTTTT. It translates to CASTMKRENTGELFF.

The gene calls are TRBV5-1 and TRBJ1-2, with D possibly being TRBD1 (6 bases). The V gene's germline CDR1 is SGHRS and CDR2 YFSETQ. The CDR3 length is 17 residues. V was shortened by 0 bases and J by 0 bases, with 15 bases between the two germline ends. In DNA, the CDR3 is TGCGCCAGCAGCTTGGGGGCCCAGGGGTTGGCTAACTATGGCTACACCTTC. As protein: CASSLGAQGLANYGYTF.

The chain employs TRBV6-6 and TRBJ2-1; 10 bases fit TRBD1. From germline, CDR1 is MNHNY and CDR2 SVGAGI (reference sequence). The trim removed 5 bases at V and 10 bases at J, leaving 11 bases unmatched. CDR3 length equals 15 residues. The CDR3 DNA is TGTGCCAGCAGTACCCGGGACAGGGGAGGGCTAGAGCAGTTCTTC. It specifies CASSTRDRGGLEQFF.

V and J are TRBV5-4 and TRBJ2-1; TRBD2 matches 9 bases. Unmatched junction bases numbered 8, after V lost 5 bases and J lost 8 bases. Germline CDR1 SGHNT, CDR2 YYREEE (reference sequence). The CDR3 totals 14 residues. The CDR3 sequence is CASRATSGRDEQFF. CDR3 nucleotides: TGTGCCAGCAGAGCGACTAGCGGAAGGGATGAGCAGTTCTTC.

This clone was seen a handful of times. The chain joins TRBV5-1 to TRBJ2-7; possibly TRBD2 for D (6 bases). The CDR3 runs to 12 residues. Trimming removed 8 bases from V and 5 bases from J, with 14 bases in between. Germline CDR1 and CDR2: SGHRS and YFSETQ. CDR3 loop: CASSEGEDEQYF. The CDR3 DNA reads TGCGCCAGTTCGGAGGGAGAGGACGAGCAGTACTTC.

This CDR3 is CASSSQGTGELFF. As DNA, the CDR3 is TGTGCCAGCAGCTCGCAGGGCACCGGGGAGCTGTTTTTT. The chain has TRBV7-3 and TRBJ2-2; maybe TRBD1 (5 bases). Germline lookup yields CDR1 SGHTA and CDR2 FQGTGA. The CDR3 sequence is 13 residues long. Trimming took off 4 bases at V and 4 bases at J, with 7 bases between the two ends.

In this sample, this clone turned up once. CDR3 coding DNA: TGTGCCAGCAGTTTAATGGGTACCAATCAGCCCCAGCATTTT. This sequence encodes CASSLMGTNQPQHF. The V call is TRBV28, the J call TRBJ1-5; D remains unclear. V dropped 2 bases and J dropped 3 bases, with 8 bases sitting between them. CDR3 length equals 14 residues. CDR1 and CDR2 (germline): MDHEN, SYDVKM.

This clone came up a few times. The chain employs TRBV25-1 and TRBJ2-7, with D unresolved. V was cut by 4 bases and J by 1 base, with 8 bases left in between. Germline CDR1 and CDR2: MGHDK and SYGVNS. CDR3 size: 13 residues. The CDR3 DNA is TGTGCCAGCAGTGTCCGGTGGTCCTACGAGCAGTACTTC. This encodes CASSVRWSYEQYF.

The chain joins TRBV18 to TRBJ2-3; 12 positions match TRBD2. CDR1 KGHSH and CDR2 LQKENI come from the germline V gene. Trimming cost V 3 bases and J 3 bases; bases outside gene matches: 7. The CDR3 is 17 residues long. The CDR3 DNA sequence: TGTGCCAGCTCACCGGATTTAGGACTAGCGGGAACAGATACGCAGTATTTT. This translates into CASSPDLGLAGTDTQYF.